Given below is one T cell receptor beta chain in context. This specimen comes from a study of blood T cells in healthy people across ages. Through a sample-barcoded 5' primer and a J-beta primer mix, a second PCR was run for roughly 6 to 12 cycles. One entry per CDR3 protein results from TCRdb running MiXCR on the 5' RACE reads. Counted here are fewer than 2,000,000 distinct CDR3 sequences, roughly two fifths occurring once; the ten biggest clones make up under 25%. The CDR3 totals 13 residues. The V end lost 5 bases, the J end lost 4 bases, and 11 bases lay between the germline ends. Germline assignment: CDR1 SGHTA and CDR2 FQGNSA.

The chain links TRBV7-2 to TRBJ1-2; TRBD1 might be the D (5 bases). The specimen was blood. The receptor was derived from a human donor in good health. The CDR3 reads CASSKTEIYGYTF. For the CDR3, the DNA is TGTGCCAGCAGCAAGACAGAGATCTATGGCTACACCTTC. Filled out from reference TRBV7-2 and TRBJ1-2, the complete variable domain reads GAGVSQSPSNKVTEKGKDVELRCDPISGHTALYWYRQSLGQGLEFLIYFQGNSAPDKSGLPSDRFSAERTGGSVSTLTIQRTQQEDSAVYLCASSKTEIYGYTFGSGTRLTVV.